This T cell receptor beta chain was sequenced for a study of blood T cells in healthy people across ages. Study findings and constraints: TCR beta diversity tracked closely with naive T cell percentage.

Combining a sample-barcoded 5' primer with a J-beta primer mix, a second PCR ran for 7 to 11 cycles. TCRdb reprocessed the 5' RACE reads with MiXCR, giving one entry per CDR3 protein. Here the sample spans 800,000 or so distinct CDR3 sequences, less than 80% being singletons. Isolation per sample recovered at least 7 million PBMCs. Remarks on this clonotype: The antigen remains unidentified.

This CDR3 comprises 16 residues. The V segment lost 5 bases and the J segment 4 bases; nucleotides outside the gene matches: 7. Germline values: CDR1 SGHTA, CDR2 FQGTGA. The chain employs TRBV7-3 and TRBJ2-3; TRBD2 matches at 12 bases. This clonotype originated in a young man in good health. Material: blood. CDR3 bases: TGTGCCAGCAGCCTCACTAGCGGGGGGTCCGCAGATACGCAGTATTTT. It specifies CASSLTSGGSADTQYF. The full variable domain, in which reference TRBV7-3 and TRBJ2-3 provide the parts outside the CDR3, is GAGVSQTPSNKVTEKGKYVELRCDPISGHTALYWYRQSLGQGPEFLIYFQGTGAADDSGLPNDRFFAVRPEGSVSTLKIQRTERGDSAVYLCASSLTSGGSADTQYFGPGTRLTVL.